Each of the 16 T cell receptor beta chains below was sequenced from the same sample in a study of T cells in Graves' hyperthyroidism and ophthalmopathy. Regions amplified from RNA transcripts were the TCR beta CDR3 regions. HTBI primers were used for first-round RT-PCR of the TCR CDR3. Via MiXCR, TCRdb re-called the multiplex PCR reads, giving one row per CDR3 protein. Counted here are about 720,000 distinct CDR3 sequences, about 15% occurring once; the ten biggest clones make up over 7.5%. Sequencing was done on a sample of blood. All receptors come from a man younger than 35 with Graves' hyperthyroidism.

This clonotype showed up just a few times. V is TRBV28 and J is TRBJ1-2; no clear D gene. Germline CDR1 reads MDHEN; CDR2 reads SYDVKM. The CDR3 consists of 14 residues. V was cut by 6 bases and J by 2 bases, with 13 bases left in between. In DNA, the CDR3 is TGTGCCAGCAGCCGTGTCCCAGCAAACTATGGCTACACCTTC. Residues: CASSRVPANYGYTF.

The rearrangement joins TRBV6-5 to TRBJ1-6; no definite D call. Trimming shortened V by 2 bases and J by 5 bases, and 7 bases separated the two germline ends. CDR1 and CDR2 (germline): MNHEY, SVGAGI. This CDR3 is built from 14 residues. The CDR3, as DNA: TGTGCCAGCAGTTACCGCAGAAATAATTCACCCCTCCACTTT. It encodes CASSYRRNNSPLHF.

This clonotype was found many times. The V gene is TRBV28, the J gene TRBJ2-5; 8 bases agree with TRBD1. Losses at the gene ends were 3 bases for V and 4 bases for J; bases not matched to a gene: 10. The germline V gene has CDR1 MDHEN and CDR2 SYDVKM. The length of the CDR3 is 16 residues. The CDR3 here is CASSLGGQGIGETQYF. As DNA, the CDR3 is TGTGCCAGCAGTTTGGGTGGACAGGGCATTGGAGAGACCCAGTACTTC.

Many counts were recorded for this clonotype. A read error may account for a junction end that differs from germline. The genes are TRBV3-1 and TRBJ2-2; D assignment may be TRBD1 or TRBD2 (5 bases each). Looked up from germline, CDR1 is LGHDT and CDR2 is YNNKEL (reference sequence). The CDR3 consists of 17 residues. In DNA form, the CDR3 reads TGTGCCAGCACCCAAAGAGGGGCCGGTGCGAACACCGGGGAGCTGTTTTTT. It yields the protein CASTQRGAGANTGELFF.

This rearrangement joins TRBV5-6 to TRBJ2-7; the D gene is possibly TRBD2 (5 bases). Germline lookup yields CDR1 SGHDT and CDR2 YYEEEE. CDR3 length equals 13 residues. The V end lost 0 bases, the J end lost 5 bases, and 9 bases lay between the germline ends. CDR3 in amino acids: CASSLVGVDEQYF. CDR3 nucleotides: TGTGCCAGCAGCTTGGTCGGGGTGGACGAGCAGTACTTC.

V gene TRBV7-2 combines with J gene TRBJ1-1; 8 nucleotides agree with TRBD1. The V gene's germline CDR1 is SGHTA and CDR2 FQGNSA. The V gene end was trimmed by 4 bases and the J gene end by 2 bases; junction bases not matched to a gene: 6. CDR3 length: 15 residues. The CDR3, as DNA: TGTGCCAGCAGCTGGTGGACAGGGCCCAACACTGAAGCTTTCTTT. This translates into CASSWWTGPNTEAFF.

This sequence joins TRBV24-1 and TRBJ2-1; 13 bases match TRBD2. The CDR3 covers 19 residues. Trimming at V came to 9 bases and at J to 0 bases, leaving 13 bases not matched to a gene. Germline V gives CDR1 KGHDR, CDR2 SFDVKD. CDR3 amino acids: CATSMTSGRPDSSYNEQFF. The CDR3 nucleotides are TGTGCCACCTCAATGACTAGCGGGAGGCCGGATAGCTCCTACAATGAGCAGTTCTTC.

The V and J genes are TRBV6-1 and TRBJ1-2; D unresolved. Germline values: CDR1 MNHNS, CDR2 SASEGT. This CDR3 region has 12 residues. V was cut by 7 bases and J by 8 bases, with 14 bases left in between. CDR3 nucleotide sequence: TGTGCCAGCACCCACCCTACTTTAGGCTACACCTTC. It yields the protein CASTHPTLGYTF.

This clonotype was observed many times. The chain joins TRBV28 to TRBJ1-2; no clear D gene. This CDR3 is 13 amino acids long. V lost 4 bases to trimming and J lost 4 bases, with 10 bases between them. The germline gives CDR1 MDHEN, CDR2 SYDVKM. The CDR3 protein is CASSSNRIYGYTF. For the CDR3, the DNA is TGTGCCAGCAGTTCGAACAGAATCTATGGCTACACCTTC.

V is TRBV12-3 or TRBV12-4 and J is TRBJ2-3; 12 nucleotides agree with TRBD2. J gave up 3 bases and V 6 bases, and 4 bases lay outside the gene matches. This CDR3 has 15 residues. This CDR3 reads CASRGTSGHTDTQYF. CDR3 in DNA: TGTGCCAGCAGGGGGACTAGCGGGCATACAGATACGCAGTATTTT.

The chain combines TRBV5-1 with TRBJ2-7, with 9 bases matching TRBD1. V lost 7 bases to trimming and J lost 5 bases; unmatched junction nucleotides: 10. The length of the CDR3 is 14 residues. Germline CDR1 and CDR2: SGHRS and YFSETQ. CDR3: CASETGGAGHEQYF. The CDR3, as DNA: TGCGCCAGCGAAACAGGGGGCGCGGGCCACGAGCAGTACTTC.

This clonotype showed up many times. The chain has TRBV6-5 and TRBJ1-1; 12 nucleotides agree with TRBD1. The J segment lost 3 bases and the V segment lost 0 bases, leaving 8 bases of the junction unmatched. The CDR3 loop spans 18 amino acids. Germline lookup yields CDR1 MNHEY and CDR2 SVGAGI. CDR3 bases: TGTGCCAGCAGTTACTCAGGGACAGGGGGCCCTCGGGACACTGAAGCTTTCTTT. This encodes CASSYSGTGGPRDTEAFF.

The genes are TRBV12-5 and TRBJ2-1; 10 nucleotides agree with TRBD2. The junction had 10 bases not matched to a gene; V was cut back by 3 bases and J by 8 bases. The CDR3 loop spans 16 amino acids. CDR1 and CDR2 from the germline V gene are LGHNT and FRNRAP. CDR3 protein: CASGFTLSGRKDEQFF. The CDR3 DNA is TGTGCTAGTGGTTTTACCCTTAGCGGGAGGAAAGATGAGCAGTTCTTC.

This clonotype was seen at least ten times. The chain recombines TRBV27 with TRBJ2-1; D is tentatively TRBD1 or TRBD2 (5 bases each). Trimming took off 5 bases at V and 0 bases at J, with 11 bases between the two ends. CDR1 MNHEY and CDR2 SMNVEV come from the germline V gene (reference sequence). The CDR3 length is 15 residues. The CDR3 sequence: CASSKGPLSYNEQFF. The CDR3 nucleotides are TGTGCCAGCAGTAAGGGACCGCTCTCCTACAATGAGCAGTTCTTC.

This clonotype was seen ten or more times. DNA of the CDR3: TGTGCCAGCTACGGGACTAGCGGTTCGGGGGAGCTGTTTTTT. Translation: CASYGTSGSGELFF. V and J are TRBV7-9 and TRBJ2-2, with TRBD2 matching 11 bases. With V trimmed by 8 bases and J by 8 bases, 7 bases remained unmatched. The CDR3 totals 14 residues. The V gene's germline CDR1 is SEHNR and CDR2 FQNEAQ (reference sequence).

The chain uses TRBV20-1 and TRBJ2-5, with 7 bases aligning to TRBD1. CDR3 size: 14 residues. Germline V gene lookup returns CDR1 DFQATT and CDR2 SNEGSKA (reference sequence). V dropped 6 bases and J dropped 3; count of bases not matched to a gene: 10. The CDR3 loop is CSASDRVSKETQYF. The DNA for the CDR3 is TGCAGTGCATCTGACAGGGTTTCCAAAGAGACCCAGTACTTC.